Below, 2 T cell receptor beta chains from the same sample are listed, as sequenced in a study of blood T cell repertoires in COVID-19. The assay was immunoSEQ multiplex PCR, and TCRdb's table has in-frame clones only and misses some. The table has about 190,000 clones, nearly 90% seen once. The sample taken for sequencing was peripheral blood. Receptor source: a man aged 50 to 60 with acute or convalescent COVID-19.

The chain recombines TRBV10-1 with TRBJ1-2, with TRBD1 matching 9 bases. The J segment lost 4 bases and the V segment lost 5 bases, leaving 5 bases of the junction unmatched. Germline CDR1 WNHNN, CDR2 SYGVQD (reference sequence). This CDR3 is 14 amino acids long. CDR3 nucleotide sequence: TGCGCCAGCAGTCCGGGACAGGGTGCCTATGGCTACACCTTC. The encoded protein is CASSPGQGAYGYTF.

J is TRBJ2-6 and V is TRBV19; D call uncertain. V lost 1 base to trimming and J lost 2 bases, with 6 bases between them. This CDR3 contains 15 residues. The germline gives CDR1 LNHDA, CDR2 SQIVND (reference sequence). CDR3 protein: CASSIGAAGANVLTF. The CDR3 DNA reads TGTGCCAGTAGTATAGGGGCAGCTGGGGCCAACGTCCTGACTTTC.